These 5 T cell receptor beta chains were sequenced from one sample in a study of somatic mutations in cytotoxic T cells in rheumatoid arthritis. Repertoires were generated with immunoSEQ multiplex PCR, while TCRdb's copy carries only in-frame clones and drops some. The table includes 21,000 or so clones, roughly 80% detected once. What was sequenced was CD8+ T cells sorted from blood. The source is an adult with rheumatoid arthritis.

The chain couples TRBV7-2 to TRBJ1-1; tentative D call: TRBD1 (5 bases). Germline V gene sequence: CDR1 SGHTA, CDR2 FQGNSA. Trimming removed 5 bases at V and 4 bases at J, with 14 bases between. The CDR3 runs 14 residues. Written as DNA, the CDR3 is TGTGCCAGCAGCCCGATCCAGGGAGGCACTGAAGCTTTCTTT. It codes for CASSPIQGGTEAFF.

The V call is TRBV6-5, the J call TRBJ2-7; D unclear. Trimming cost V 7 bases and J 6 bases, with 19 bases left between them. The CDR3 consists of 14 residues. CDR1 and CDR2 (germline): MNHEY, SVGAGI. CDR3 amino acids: CASKSTHRLGEQYF. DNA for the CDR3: TGTGCCAGCAAAAGCACACACCGCCTCGGCGAGCAGTACTTC.

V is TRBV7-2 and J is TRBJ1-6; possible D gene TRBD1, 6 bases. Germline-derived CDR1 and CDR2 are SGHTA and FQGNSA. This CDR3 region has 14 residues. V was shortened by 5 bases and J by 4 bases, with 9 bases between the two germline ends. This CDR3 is CASSPTGYNSPLHF. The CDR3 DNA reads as TGTGCCAGCAGCCCGACAGGATATAATTCACCCCTCCACTTT.

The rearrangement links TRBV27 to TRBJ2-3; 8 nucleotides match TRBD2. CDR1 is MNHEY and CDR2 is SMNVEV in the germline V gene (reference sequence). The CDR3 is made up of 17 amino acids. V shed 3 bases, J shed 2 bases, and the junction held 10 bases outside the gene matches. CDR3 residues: CASSFLQRGFFTDTQYF. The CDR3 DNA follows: TGTGCCAGCAGTTTCCTCCAGCGGGGGTTTTTCACAGATACGCAGTATTTT.

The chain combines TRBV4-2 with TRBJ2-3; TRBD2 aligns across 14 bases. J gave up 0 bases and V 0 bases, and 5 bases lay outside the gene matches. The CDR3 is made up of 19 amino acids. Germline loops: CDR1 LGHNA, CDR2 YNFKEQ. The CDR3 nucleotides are TGTGCCAGCAGCCAAGATATGACTAGCGGGGGGGTAAGCACAGATACGCAGTATTTT. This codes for CASSQDMTSGGVSTDTQYF.